This T cell receptor beta chain was sequenced during a study of OX40 agonist ivuxolimab in advanced cancers. In the study overall: Partial responses, seen in three patients, involved one hepatocellular carcinoma and two cutaneous melanomas. General study results and limits: Circulating CD4+ and CD8+ T cells showed clonal expansion by week 6 at 0.1 to 3.0 mg/kg.

Only in-frame clones appear in the TCRdb table, and some are missing; sequencing was by immunoSEQ multiplex PCR. The sample shows about 41,000 clones, roughly 82% of them seen only once. The CDR3 contains 15 residues. Germline CDR1 and CDR2: KGHSH and LQKENI. In the case of this clone: Its antigen is as yet unknown. At one of its ends the junction is not consistent with the germline gene, which may arise from a read error.

Sequenced material: CD4+ or CD8+ T cells sorted from blood, taken in a trial of the OX40 agonist ivuxolimab. The clonotype was recovered from an adult with an advanced solid tumor such as melanoma, head and neck, liver or kidney cancer. The rearrangement uses TRBV18 and TRBJ2-7; 13 nucleotides agree with TRBD2. CDR3 DNA: TGTGCCAGCTCCCCACCGGGACTAGCGGGGCCCGAGCAGTACTTC. It is translated as CASSPPGLAGPEQYF.